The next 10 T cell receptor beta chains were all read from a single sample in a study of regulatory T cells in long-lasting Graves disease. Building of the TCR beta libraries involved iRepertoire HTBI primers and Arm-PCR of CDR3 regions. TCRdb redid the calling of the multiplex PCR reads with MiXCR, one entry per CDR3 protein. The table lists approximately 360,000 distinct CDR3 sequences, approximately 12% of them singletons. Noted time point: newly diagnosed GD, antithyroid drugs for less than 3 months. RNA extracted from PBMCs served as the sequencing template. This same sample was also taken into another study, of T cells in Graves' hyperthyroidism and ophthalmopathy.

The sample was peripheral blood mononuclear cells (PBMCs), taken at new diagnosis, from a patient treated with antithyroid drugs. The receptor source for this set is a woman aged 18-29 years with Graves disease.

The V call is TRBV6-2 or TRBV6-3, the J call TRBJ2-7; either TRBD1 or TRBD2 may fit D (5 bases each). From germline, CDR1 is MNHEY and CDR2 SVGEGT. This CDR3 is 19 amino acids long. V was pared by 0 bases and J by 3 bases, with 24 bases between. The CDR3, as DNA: TGTGCCAGCAGTTACTCGAAATTCGATGTCGGGACCCCGGGCTACGAGCAGTACTTC. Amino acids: CASSYSKFDVGTPGYEQYF.

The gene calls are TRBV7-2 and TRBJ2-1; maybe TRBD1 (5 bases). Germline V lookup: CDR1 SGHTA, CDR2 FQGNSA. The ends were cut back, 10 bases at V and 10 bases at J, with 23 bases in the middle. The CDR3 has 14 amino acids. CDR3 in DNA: TGTGCCACCCAAGACAGAACATTCTTCGGGGAGCAGTTCTTC. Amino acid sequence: CATQDRTFFGEQFF.

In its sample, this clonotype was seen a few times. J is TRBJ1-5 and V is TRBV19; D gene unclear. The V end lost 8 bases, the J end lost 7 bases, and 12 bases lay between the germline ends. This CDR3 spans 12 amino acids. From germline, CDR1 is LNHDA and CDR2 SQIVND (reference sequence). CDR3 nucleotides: TGTGCCAGTTCGAGGGTCAAGCAGCCCCAGCATTTT. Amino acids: CASSRVKQPQHF.

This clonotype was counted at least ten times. Here the CDR3 DNA reads TGTGCCAGCAGTTTACCCCAGGTAGCGTACGGAGATGAGCAGTTCTTC. This codes for CASSLPQVAYGDEQFF. This chain uses TRBV12-3 or TRBV12-4 with TRBJ2-1; tentatively, D is TRBD2 (5 bases). V gave up 2 bases and J gave up 8 bases, with 19 bases separating them. This CDR3 comprises 16 residues.

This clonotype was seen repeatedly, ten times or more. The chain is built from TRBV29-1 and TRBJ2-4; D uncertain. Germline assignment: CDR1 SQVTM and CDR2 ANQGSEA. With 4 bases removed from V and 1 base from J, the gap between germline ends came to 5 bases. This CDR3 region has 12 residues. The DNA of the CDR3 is TGCAGCGTTGGTTTCGCCAAAAACATTCAGTACTTC. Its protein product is CSVGFAKNIQYF.

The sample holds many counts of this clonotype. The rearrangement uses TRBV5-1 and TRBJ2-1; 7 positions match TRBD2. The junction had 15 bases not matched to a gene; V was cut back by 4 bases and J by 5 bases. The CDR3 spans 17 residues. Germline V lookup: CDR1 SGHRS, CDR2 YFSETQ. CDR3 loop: CASSPGTYSGADNEQFF. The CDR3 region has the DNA TGCGCCAGCAGCCCTGGCACCTACAGCGGGGCTGACAATGAGCAGTTCTTC.

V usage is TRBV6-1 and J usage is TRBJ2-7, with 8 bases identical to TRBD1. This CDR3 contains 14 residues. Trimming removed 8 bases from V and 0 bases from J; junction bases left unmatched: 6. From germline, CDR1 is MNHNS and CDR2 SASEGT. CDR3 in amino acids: CASQITGGSYEQYV. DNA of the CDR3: TGTGCCAGCCAAATCACAGGGGGCTCCTACGAGCAGTACGTC.

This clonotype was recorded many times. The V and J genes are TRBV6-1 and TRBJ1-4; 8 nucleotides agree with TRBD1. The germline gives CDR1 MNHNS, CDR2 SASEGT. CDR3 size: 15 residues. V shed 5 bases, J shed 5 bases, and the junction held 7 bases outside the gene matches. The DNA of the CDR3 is TGTGCCAGCAGTACCGGGACAGGCCAAAATGAAAAACTGTTTTTT. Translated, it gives CASSTGTGQNEKLFF.

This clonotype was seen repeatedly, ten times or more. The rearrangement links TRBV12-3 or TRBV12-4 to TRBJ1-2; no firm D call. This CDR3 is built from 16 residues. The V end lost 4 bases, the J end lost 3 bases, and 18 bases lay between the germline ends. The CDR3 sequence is CASSSNSAGFDYGYTF. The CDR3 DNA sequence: TGTGCCAGCAGTTCAAACTCGGCGGGGTTCGACTATGGCTACACCTTC.

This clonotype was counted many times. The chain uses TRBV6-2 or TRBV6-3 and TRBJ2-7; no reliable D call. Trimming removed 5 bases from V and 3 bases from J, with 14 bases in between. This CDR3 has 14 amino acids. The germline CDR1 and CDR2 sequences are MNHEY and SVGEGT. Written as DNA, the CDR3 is TGTGCCAGCAGTGAAGGCGGTCTTATCTACGAGCAGTACGTC. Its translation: CASSEGGLIYEQYV.